The sequence of this T cell receptor beta chain was determined in a study of shared clonotypes between healthy human individuals. With regard to this clone: The antigen is not known.

Assay execution proceeded at the deep level. Measured with immunoSEQ multiplex PCR; TCRdb has only the in-frame clones, and not every one. The data hold roughly 2,300,000 clones, with 85% to 95% observed a single time. This CDR3 region has 16 residues. The germline V gene has CDR1 SGDLS and CDR2 YYNGEE. The trim removed 1 base at V and 4 bases at J, leaving 6 bases unmatched. The study drew its donors from healthy HIV-negative adults without recent acute infections or vaccinations. Study results and caveats: Naive subsets generally had larger estimated richness than memory subsets.

This TCR was sampled from a man in his late teens or twenties in good health. Some clones in this sample may be carry-over from other donors' samples. The rearrangement links TRBV9 to TRBJ2-3; 10 nucleotides match TRBD2. Sequenced input: naive CD4+ T cells from PBMCs. The subset here: CD45RA+ positively selected. CDR3 bases: TGTGCCAGCAGCGTAATGCCTAGCGGGAGTGCAGATACGCAGTATTTT. It yields the protein CASSVMPSGSADTQYF.